The 23 T cell receptor beta chains reported below all come from one sample, sequenced in a study of blood T cell repertoires in COVID-19. This table comes from immunoSEQ multiplex PCR, and its TCRdb copy is limited to in-frame clones, with some not included. The sample lists 300,000 to 350,000 clones, roughly 86% occurring once. What was sequenced was peripheral blood. These receptors originate from a woman between 65 and 79 years old with COVID-19, enrolled during active disease.

The chain couples TRBV6-1 to TRBJ1-2; D might be TRBD1 (6 bases). In germline, CDR1 is MNHNS, CDR2 SASEGT. The CDR3 is 16 residues long. V was pared by 3 bases and J by 2 bases, with 16 bases between. The CDR3, as DNA: TGTGCCAGCAGTGACACTACCGGGACAAGGAACTATGGCTACACCTTC. This translates into CASSDTTGTRNYGYTF.

This rearrangement joins TRBV4-3 to TRBJ2-7; TRBD2 matches at 9 bases. V gave up 0 bases and J gave up 2 bases; unmatched junction bases: 11. The germline CDR1 and CDR2 sequences are LGHNA and YSLEER. The CDR3 is made up of 18 amino acids. The CDR3: CASSQESGGPLLTYEQYF. DNA for the CDR3: TGCGCCAGCAGCCAAGAGAGCGGGGGGCCCCTCCTTACCTACGAGCAGTACTTC.

This clone was picked up a small number of times. The V gene is TRBV27, the J gene TRBJ2-1; tentative D call: TRBD2 (7 bases). Trimming removed 8 bases from V and 10 bases from J, with 21 bases in between. CDR1 is MNHEY, CDR2 SMNVEV, per germline (reference sequence). The CDR3 sequence is 14 residues long. The CDR3 protein is CASSPLSGGQEQFF. The CDR3 DNA is TGTGCCAGCTCCCCTCTTTCCGGGGGGCAGGAGCAGTTCTTC.

The chain has TRBV5-1 and TRBJ1-4; D unclear. This CDR3 spans 15 amino acids. V lost 1 base and J 4 bases, leaving 11 bases between the germline ends. Germline CDR1 reads SGHRS; CDR2 reads YFSETQ. The DNA of the CDR3 is TGCGCCAGCAGCTTGAATTTGGAGGTTAATGAAAAACTGTTTTTT. This gives the protein CASSLNLEVNEKLFF.

The V and J genes are TRBV28 and TRBJ2-5, with 8 bases aligning to TRBD1. V trimming: 8 bases; J trimming: 5 bases; junction bases outside the gene matches: 7. The CDR3 totals 13 residues. The germline V gene encodes CDR1 MDHEN and CDR2 SYDVKM. Here the CDR3 reads CASGQGAGETQYF. DNA for the CDR3: TGTGCCAGCGGGCAGGGGGCTGGGGAGACCCAGTACTTC.

The V call is TRBV28, the J call TRBJ1-5; D is undetermined. Germline values: CDR1 MDHEN, CDR2 SYDVKM. The CDR3 length is 13 residues. With 1 base removed from V and 5 bases from J, the gap between germline ends came to 6 bases. Here the CDR3 reads CASSLYGDQPQHF. CDR3 coding DNA: TGTGCCAGCAGTTTATACGGGGATCAGCCCCAGCATTTT.

The chain couples TRBV7-2 to TRBJ2-4, with TRBD2 matching over 12 bases. The CDR3 spans 16 residues. CDR1 SGHTA and CDR2 FQGNSA come from the germline V gene. With V trimmed by 5 bases and J by 6 bases, 8 bases remained unmatched. CDR3 region: CASSPKPGLAGNIQYF. The CDR3 DNA sequence: TGTGCCAGCAGCCCCAAGCCGGGACTAGCGGGAAACATTCAGTACTTC.

The chain recombines TRBV4-1 with TRBJ1-6, with D possibly TRBD1 on 5 matching bases. The V and J ends lost 1 base and 4 bases respectively, with 8 bases between them. Germline loops: CDR1 MGHRA, CDR2 YSYEKL. CDR3 length: 15 amino acids. The CDR3 nucleotides read TGCGCCAGCAGCCAAGGACAGAGTTATAATTCACCCCTCCACTTT. Protein sequence: CASSQGQSYNSPLHF.

The genes are TRBV5-6 and TRBJ1-1, with 7 bases fitting TRBD1. There are 16 residues in the CDR3. The ends lost 0 bases at V and 4 bases at J; junction bases unmatched: 9. Germline values: CDR1 SGHDT, CDR2 YYEEEE. DNA for the CDR3: TGTGCCAGCAGCTTGGGACAGGGTGGTTCCGGCACTGAAGCTTTCTTT. Translation: CASSLGQGGSGTEAFF.

The V and J genes are TRBV5-4 and TRBJ2-7, with TRBD1 as a possible D gene (5 bases). V was cut by 10 bases and J by 5 bases, with 16 bases left in between. The CDR3 extends over 12 amino acids. Germline V lookup: CDR1 SGHNT, CDR2 YYREEE (reference sequence). CDR3 coding DNA: TGTGCCGGCGAGAGCCCAGGGAACGAGCAGTACTTC. It is translated as CAGESPGNEQYF.

This clone turned up a few times. The rearrangement links TRBV23-1 to TRBJ1-2, with 10 bases lining up with TRBD1. TRBV23-1 is designated an ORF whose function remains uncertain. Trimming removed 8 bases from V and 3 bases from J; junction bases left unmatched: 6. This CDR3 region has 14 residues. The CDR3: CASLPGTGDYGYTF. Here the CDR3 DNA reads TGCGCCAGCCTTCCCGGGACAGGGGACTATGGCTACACCTTC.

The chain links TRBV28 to TRBJ2-3; 7 nucleotides agree with TRBD1. V dropped 4 bases and J dropped 1; count of bases not matched to a gene: 5. The CDR3 contains 15 residues. Germline lookup yields CDR1 MDHEN and CDR2 SYDVKM. The CDR3 reads CASSSPDRGTDTQYF. For the CDR3, the DNA is TGTGCCAGCAGTTCCCCTGACAGGGGCACAGATACGCAGTATTTT. Together with reference TRBV28 and TRBJ2-3, the CDR3 gives the full variable domain: DVKVTQSSRYLVKRTGEKVFLECVQDMDHENMFWYRQDPGLGLRLIYFSYDVKMKEKGDIPEGYSVSREKKERFSLILESASTNQTSMYLCASSSPDRGTDTQYFGPGTRLTVL.

The CDR3 here is CATGGQGAGNGYTF. In DNA form, the CDR3 reads TGTGCCACCGGGGGACAGGGGGCGGGGAATGGCTACACCTTC. The rearrangement joins TRBV10-3 to TRBJ1-2; the match to TRBD1 covers 12 bases. Germline CDR1 is ENHRY and CDR2 is SYGVKD. CDR3 length: 14 amino acids. J gave up 6 bases and V 10 bases, and 9 bases lay outside the gene matches.

This sequence joins TRBV18 and TRBJ1-2, with D perhaps matching TRBD1 (6 bases). The CDR3 consists of 14 residues. CDR1 is KGHSH and CDR2 is LQKENI in the germline V gene. With 3 bases removed from V and 4 bases from J, the gap between germline ends came to 12 bases. Here the CDR3 reads CASSPGRGTYGYTF. CDR3 nucleotide sequence: TGTGCCAGCTCACCTGGGAGGGGGACCTATGGCTACACCTTC.

The genes are TRBV7-9 and TRBJ2-2, with a weak D call TRBD1 (5 bases). The CDR3 totals 18 residues. V was pared by 0 bases and J by 4 bases, with 18 bases between. Germline-derived CDR1 and CDR2 are SEHNR and FQNEAQ (reference sequence). The CDR3 reads CASSLAGPGPPITGELFF. For the CDR3, the DNA is TGTGCCAGCAGCTTAGCGGGGCCAGGACCCCCAATCACCGGGGAGCTGTTTTTT.

The rearrangement joins TRBV6-2 or TRBV6-3 to TRBJ1-2; D gene unclear. This CDR3 has 13 residues. The V end lost 0 bases, the J end lost 8 bases, and 10 bases lay between the germline ends. Germline V gene lookup returns CDR1 MNHEY and CDR2 SVGEGT. The CDR3, as DNA: TGTGCCAGCAGTTACTCGAGCCCTCACGGCTACACCTTC. It encodes CASSYSSPHGYTF.

This chain connects TRBV4-2 to TRBJ1-2, with D perhaps TRBD1 (5 bases). Trimming cost V 2 bases and J 4 bases, with 11 bases left between them. The CDR3 contains 14 residues. Germline loops: CDR1 LGHNA, CDR2 YNFKEQ. DNA for the CDR3: TGTGCCAGCAGCCAACTTGGGACTTTCTATGGCTACACCTTC. This translates into CASSQLGTFYGYTF.

A word on this clone: A junction boundary mismatches the germline segment, possibly from a read error. The chain employs TRBV4-1 and TRBJ1-5, with TRBD1 as a possible D gene (6 bases). Per the germline V gene, CDR1 is MGHRA and CDR2 is YSYEKL. The CDR3 has 14 amino acids. CDR3 region: CASSPPDSKQPQHF. CDR3 nucleotides: TGCGCCAGCAGCCCCCCGGACAGCAAGCAGCCCCAGCATTTT.

The chain is built from TRBV11-2 and TRBJ2-1, with TRBD2 matching over 8 bases. With V trimmed by 5 bases and J by 6 bases, 12 bases remained unmatched. In germline, CDR1 is SGHAT, CDR2 FQNNGV. The CDR3 totals 16 residues. CDR3 sequence reads: CASSLSGTRGGNEQFF. The CDR3 DNA follows: TGTGCCAGCAGCCTGTCCGGGACTAGGGGCGGCAATGAGCAGTTCTTC.

The rearrangement uses TRBV18 and TRBJ1-1, with TRBD1 matching over 7 bases. Germline V gene lookup returns CDR1 KGHSH and CDR2 LQKENI. V lost 2 bases, J lost 6 bases, and 6 bases stayed unmatched. The CDR3 has 14 amino acids. The CDR3 sequence is CASSPSQGDPEAFF. For the CDR3, the DNA is TGTGCCAGCTCACCATCCCAGGGGGATCCTGAAGCTTTCTTT.

Regarding this clone: One end of the junction fails to match germline, which may point to a read error. This chain uses TRBV7-2 with TRBJ2-3; 9 nucleotides align to TRBD2. Germline CDR1 SGHTA, CDR2 FQGNSA. CDR3 length equals 17 residues. CDR3 protein: CASSLVGGGGATDTQYF. CDR3 DNA: TGTGCCAGCAGTTTAGTCGGCGGCGGGGGGGCCACAGATACGCAGTATTTT.

The CDR3 region has the DNA TGTGCTAGTGGTTTGGGACAGCCTGAAGCTTTCTTT. Translated: CASGLGQPEAFF. V is TRBV12-5 and J is TRBJ1-1, with D perhaps TRBD1 (5 bases). Germline-derived CDR1 and CDR2 are LGHNT and FRNRAP. V gave up 1 base and J gave up 6 bases, with 6 bases separating them. The CDR3 loop spans 12 amino acids.

V and J are TRBV6-6 and TRBJ1-2; TRBD1 matches 8 bases. Trimming at V came to 6 bases and at J to 4 bases, leaving 4 bases not matched to a gene. The CDR3 is made up of 13 amino acids. Germline V gene data show CDR1 as MNHNY and CDR2 as SVGAGI (reference sequence). CDR3 coding DNA: TGTGCCAGCAGGGAAACAGGGGGCTATGGCTACACCTTC. This translates into CASRETGGYGYTF.